The source of this TCR beta chain is a study of blood T cells in healthy people across ages. Sample-barcoded 5' priming and a J-beta primer mix drove a second PCR of about 6 to 12 cycles. Each cDNA molecule received a tag from a template-switch adaptor that had 12 random nucleotides. TCRdb processed the 5' RACE reads anew with MiXCR; each CDR3 protein has one entry. The sample holds about 1,500,000 distinct CDR3 sequences, 28% seen once. The study, taken as a whole, reports: In these data, TCR beta diversity tracked strongly with naive T cell percentage.

The table lists this clonotype with a few counts. Its antigen is unidentified. An end of the junction does not agree with germline; a read error may underlie this. The germline V gene has CDR1 SGHDN and CDR2 FVKESK. The CDR3 contains 15 residues. The material sequenced was blood. This sequence joins TRBV14 and TRBJ2-4, with 7 nucleotides matching TRBD2. The J call may be in error: the DNA end matches TRBJ2-7 better. The sequence came from a woman aged 25-40 years in good health. The DNA for the CDR3 is TGTGCTAGCAGCCAAGGTCCAGCGGGACTAAACGAGCAGTACTTC. It translates to CASSQGPAGLNEQYF.